This TCR beta chain was documented in a study of blood T cell repertoires in COVID-19. Trimming took 6 bases from V and 3 from J; bases not matched to a gene: 5. Germline V lookup: CDR1 MNHNY, CDR2 SVGAGI (reference sequence). CDR3 size: 15 residues. Profiling relied on immunoSEQ multiplex PCR, and the TCRdb table lists in-frame clones only, not all of them. The sample carries roughly 75,000 clones, 81% recorded once. V and J are TRBV6-6 and TRBJ2-2, with 9 bases matching TRBD1. The sample taken for sequencing was peripheral blood. This clonotype was obtained from a woman aged 70 to 79 with acute or convalescent COVID-19. CDR3 sequence: CASRQGAPDTGELFF. CDR3 sequence (DNA): TGTGCCAGCAGACAGGGGGCCCCGGACACCGGGGAGCTGTTTTTT.